This T cell receptor beta chain was identified during a study of shared clonotypes between healthy human individuals. Looking at the study overall: The donor pool was made up of two women and a few men aged 18 to 49.

This table comes from immunoSEQ multiplex PCR, and its TCRdb copy is limited to in-frame clones, with some not included. The table shows 500,000 to 550,000 clones, with about 96% occurring only once. A note on this clone: Its specificity is not known.

The CDR3 is 11 residues long. CDR1 and CDR2 (germline): DFQATT, SNEGSKA (reference sequence). V lost 8 bases and J lost 7; bases outside the gene matches: 5. The study's findings and limits: Among four donors, about 5% of naive CD4 clonotypes were found in common.

The sequenced sample consisted of naive CD4+ T cells sorted from blood. The subset here: CD45RA+ positively selected. The chain employs TRBV20-1 and TRBJ2-1; 7 nucleotides match TRBD1. The TCR comes from a woman aged 25-40 years in good health. CDR3 nucleotides: TGCAGTATGACAGGGCCTAATGAGCAGTTCTTC. Its translation is CSMTGPNEQFF.